This TCR beta chain was profiled in a study of blood T cell repertoires in COVID-19. At the level of the study: The origin of the acute and convalescent COVID-19 samples was the United States, Italy and Spain. Sources were T cells, B-cell-depleted T cells, or PBMCs; the material itself was cDNA or gDNA.

The CDR3 has 15 residues. The germline gives CDR1 MNHEY, CDR2 SVGAGI. V lost 7 bases, J lost 16 bases, and 20 bases stayed unmatched. Per the original data handling: From reference gene primer amplification, estimates of nucleated cell counts were derived. Generated by immunoSEQ multiplex PCR, the TCRdb table keeps only in-frame clones and is missing some. The V and J calls and clone size come from that table; D and trimming were worked out from the DNA. The sample gives 300,000 or so clones, more than 70% of which show up once; roughly 1.1% is in the top ten. The TCR was taken from a woman aged 45-60 years with acute or convalescent COVID-19. Input material: peripheral blood. The chain has TRBV6-5 and TRBJ2-1; 9 bases match TRBD1. This CDR3 is CASTGLTGGALVCFF. The CDR3 DNA follows: TGTGCCAGCACCGGATTGACAGGGGGTGCTCTTGTGTGCTTCTTC.